This T cell receptor (beta chain) originates from a study of blood T cell repertoires in COVID-19. This CDR3 contains 12 residues. V dropped 7 bases and J dropped 8 bases, with 17 bases sitting between them. CDR1 is SQVTM, CDR2 ANQGSEA, per germline. Some clones are missing from TCRdb's copy, which holds only in-frame ones; the method was immunoSEQ multiplex PCR. The sample lists around 370,000 clones, about 90% seen once, with 6% to 8% in the top ten. Sequencing was done on a sample of peripheral blood. This chain joins TRBV29-1 and TRBJ1-2, with D tentatively TRBD1 (5 bases). The receptor was isolated from a woman aged 65 to 85 with COVID-19, enrolled during active disease. This chain's CDR3 is CSAVGGERGYTF. CDR3 DNA: TGCAGCGCCGTCGGGGGGGAGAGGGGCTACACCTTC.